What follows are 10 T cell receptor beta chains derived from one specimen sequenced in a study of tumor-infiltrating lymphocytes in primary liver carcinoma. The source of the blood RNA was unsorted whole blood, and germline DNA was extracted as well. From about 0.5 ug of total RNA, TCR beta-specific cDNA was reverse-transcribed using a constant-region primer. Modified slightly, ARM-PCR produced TCR beta libraries over three nested multiplex PCR rounds. Investigators reported that the first two PCR rounds, at about 9 cycles each, used TRBV1-TRBV30 forward primers with a C-beta reverse primer. TCRdb independently ran MiXCR on the multiplex PCR reads; one entry per CDR3 protein. The table records approximately 340,000 distinct CDR3 sequences, around three fifths of them present only once. Material: peripheral blood. These TCRs come from a middle-aged man with primary liver carcinoma and hepatitis B virus infection.

As to this clonotype: A much larger clone lies a single base off, so this may be a read error. The chain recombines TRBV6-6 with TRBJ2-7; 12 bases align to TRBD2. Trimming removed 9 bases from V and 6 bases from J; junction bases left unmatched: 9. CDR1 is MNHNY, CDR2 SVGAGI, per germline (reference sequence). There are 14 residues in the CDR3. The CDR3 loop is CARSPRGLAGEQYF. For the CDR3, the DNA is TGTGCCAGGAGTCCGAGGGGACTAGCGGGCGAGCAGTACTTC.

The table lists this clonotype with a few counts. The rearrangement uses TRBV6-2 or TRBV6-3 and TRBJ1-2; no clear D gene. The germline V gene encodes CDR1 MNHEY and CDR2 SVGEGT. V gave up 2 bases and J gave up 6 bases, with 7 bases separating them. The CDR3 is made up of 12 amino acids. CDR3 in amino acids: CASSYAGNGYTF. The CDR3, as DNA: TGTGCCAGCAGTTACGCCGGGAATGGCTACACCTTC.

As to this clonotype: It may be a read error: a sequence one base away is much more abundant. CDR3 DNA sequence: TGTGTCAGCAGTTTTAATCAGGGGTACGAGCAGTACTTC. As protein: CVSSFNQGYEQYF. The V call is TRBV12-3 or TRBV12-4, the J call TRBJ2-7, with a possible D match to TRBD1 (6 bases). The CDR3 is 13 amino acids.

V gene TRBV29-1 combines with J gene TRBJ1-2, with no clear D. The germline V gene has CDR1 SQVTM and CDR2 ANQGSEA. The CDR3 sequence is 13 residues long. The germline V and J ends were trimmed by 0 bases and 8 bases, with 13 bases remaining between them. The DNA of the CDR3 is TGCAGCGTTGAAGAATCCCCTTCGGGGGGCTACACCTTC. It yields the protein CSVEESPSGGYTF.

Worth noting for this clonotype: This is likely a read error, given that the CDR3 carries no conserved phenylalanine or tryptophan at its end. J is TRBJ2-7 and V is TRBV11-2, with D unclear. With 4 bases removed from V and 5 bases from J, the gap between germline ends came to 6 bases. CDR3 length: 11 residues. CDR1 and CDR2 (germline): SGHAT, FQNNGV. The CDR3 here is CASSSGHEQYL. CDR3 DNA: TGTGCCAGCAGCTCCGGCCACGAGCAGTACTTA.

For this clonotype: A read error may produce the germline difference seen at one junction end. The chain has TRBV11-1 and TRBJ1-1; D gene unclear. The CDR3 contains 13 residues. The germline CDR1 and CDR2 sequences are SGHAT and FQDESV (reference sequence). CDR3 loop: CVSGLGLNTEAFF. The CDR3 DNA follows: TGTGTCAGCGGCTTAGGCCTGAACACTGAAGCTTTCTTT.

As regards this clonotype: Given a much more abundant clone one base away, this may be a read error. This chain uses TRBV6-2 or TRBV6-3 with TRBJ2-2; TRBD2 might be the D (6 bases). Per the germline V gene, CDR1 is MNHEY and CDR2 is SVGEGT. CDR3 size: 13 residues. The CDR3 reads CASEQDHTGGLFF. In nucleotides, the CDR3 is TGTGCCAGCGAACAGGACCACACCGGGGGGCTGTTTTTT.

This rearrangement joins TRBV29-1 to TRBJ2-1; TRBD1 or TRBD2 may be the D gene (6 bases each). Germline values: CDR1 SQVTM, CDR2 ANQGSEA. V shed 6 bases and J shed 4 bases, with 13 bases lying between them. The CDR3 consists of 13 residues. The CDR3 here is CSVRLGGYNEQFF. DNA of the CDR3: TGCAGCGTGCGACTAGGGGGGTACAATGAGCAGTTCTTC.

The chain has TRBV20-1 and TRBJ2-3; D is perhaps TRBD1 (7 bases). Trimming left V 7 bases short and J 4 bases short, with 12 bases between. Germline V gene sequence: CDR1 DFQATT, CDR2 SNEGSKA (reference sequence). CDR3 size: 12 residues. The CDR3 loop is CSGQGGADTQYF. The CDR3 region has the DNA TGCAGTGGACAGGGAGGAGCAGATACGCAGTATTTT.

The table lists this clonotype with a few counts. One end of the junction varies from germline; a read error may be responsible. The chain is built from TRBV12-3 or TRBV12-4 and TRBJ1-2; the D is unclear. CDR3 length: 13 residues. CDR3 coding DNA: TGTGCCAGCAATTTAGCGCAGGTGGATGGCTACACCTTC. It encodes CASNLAQVDGYTF.